The sequence of this TCR beta chain was determined in a study of response to subunit inactivated influenza vaccine. TCRdb independently ran MiXCR on the RT-PCR reads; one entry per CDR3 protein. The sample has 500,000 or so distinct CDR3 sequences, approximately 15% seen once. This CDR3 is 14 amino acids long. From germline, CDR1 is SGHTA and CDR2 FQGNSA. The V gene lost 3 bases and the J gene lost 3 bases, with 9 bases spanning the gap. Overall study results and limits: New T cells are recruited in small numbers by each seasonal influenza vaccination, according to the authors' suggestion.

This clonotype has at least ten counts. Its antigen is unknown. This material consisted of CD4+ T cells sorted from PBMCs, taken less than 30 months after vaccination. This TCR was sampled from a man aged 45-69 years who received an inactivated influenza vaccine. The chain couples TRBV7-2 to TRBJ1-5; D unclear. Written as DNA, the CDR3 is TGTGCCAGCAGCTTCTCTACGTACAATCAGCCCCAGCATTTT. Its translation is CASSFSTYNQPQHF.